This TCR beta chain was profiled in a study of Ad26.COV2.S vaccination and SARS-CoV-2 variants. Treatment in this sample: over 15 received Ad26.COV2.S at low or high dose, single or two shots; 5 received placebo; per-sample allocation not given. Specimens were obtained on day 63 following the first vaccine or placebo injection. Cohort 1b enrolled adults aged 18-55 years in Boston. Expression of Wuhan-strain SARS-CoV-2 spike came from the Ad26 vector that formed the vaccine. Points on this clone: Its cognate antigen is unknown.

The data were produced by immunoSEQ multiplex PCR, yet TCRdb's version contains in-frame clones alone and is incomplete. The data contain around 300,000 clones, about 90% of them seen just once; the ten biggest clones take up around 5.5%. Study observations and caveats: In vaccinated individuals, spike-specific CD8+ and CD4+ T cell responses reportedly displayed substantial breadth.

Germline values: CDR1 KGHSH, CDR2 LQKENI. The length of the CDR3 is 17 residues. Trimming pared 0 bases from V and 3 bases from J, leaving 17 bases between. The source material was peripheral blood, sampled in a trial of Ad26.COV2.S vaccine versus placebo. This TCR derives from a person between 18 and 60 years old who received the Ad26.COV2.S COVID-19 vaccine or a placebo. The rearrangement uses TRBV18 and TRBJ1-2; TRBD1 might be the D (6 bases). In nucleotides, the CDR3 is TGTGCCAGCTCACCACCCGTGGGTAAGGGGGTCGACTATGGCTACACCTTC. Protein product: CASSPPVGKGVDYGYTF.